Below are 13 T cell receptor beta chains sequenced from a single sample in a study of early T cells in non-severe SARS-CoV-2 infection. Each CDR3 protein gets one entry after TCRdb re-called the 5' RACE reads with MiXCR. This table holds roughly 29,000 distinct CDR3 sequences, less than 6.5% found once. Sequencing used whole blood. These receptors originate from an adult who was a healthcare worker with PCR-confirmed SARS-CoV-2 infection or an uninfected control (not recorded which).

This clonotype was detected many times. The rearrangement uses TRBV27 and TRBJ2-1, with D perhaps given as TRBD1 or TRBD2 (6 bases each). This CDR3 comprises 14 residues. Per germline, CDR1 MNHEY and CDR2 SMNVEV (reference sequence). V lost 3 bases and J 7 bases, leaving 13 bases between the germline ends. CDR3 region: CASSFRGPRNEQFF. Here the CDR3 DNA reads TGTGCCAGCAGTTTTCGGGGGCCTAGAAATGAGCAGTTCTTC.

V and J are TRBV28 and TRBJ2-1; TRBD1 aligns across 8 bases. CDR3 size: 11 residues. Germline lookup yields CDR1 MDHEN and CDR2 SYDVKM. V dropped 7 bases and J dropped 16; count of bases not matched to a gene: 9. CDR3 coding DNA: TGTGCCAGCACCCCTGGACAGGGCGTCTTCTTC. Translation: CASTPGQGVFF.

This clonotype turned up a few times. The chain has TRBV4-1 and TRBJ2-1; TRBD2 aligns across 14 bases. J was trimmed by 6 bases and V by 2 bases; bases with no gene match: 3. The CDR3 runs to 16 residues. In germline, CDR1 is MGHRA, CDR2 YSYEKL. This chain's CDR3 is CASSQPTSGRANEQFF. The CDR3 nucleotides are TGCGCCAGCAGCCAACCGACTAGCGGGAGGGCCAATGAGCAGTTCTTC.

This clonotype was seen many times. V gene TRBV7-8 combines with J gene TRBJ2-1; TRBD2 is a possible D gene (5 bases). V lost 4 bases and J lost 2, with 6 bases in between. Germline V gene lookup returns CDR1 SGHVS and CDR2 FQNEAQ. The CDR3 spans 13 residues. CDR3 sequence: CASSSGAYNEQFF. The CDR3 DNA is TGTGCCAGCAGCTCCGGGGCCTACAATGAGCAGTTCTTC.

This clonotype occurred many times. CDR3 in amino acids: CASSQAGGGIYEQYF. The DNA for the CDR3 is TGCGCCAGCAGCCAAGCAGGGGGCGGAATATACGAGCAGTACTTC. The chain has TRBV4-1 and TRBJ2-7; 8 nucleotides align to TRBD1. Unmatched junction bases numbered 6, after V lost 1 base and J lost 4 bases. CDR1 is MGHRA and CDR2 is YSYEKL in the germline V gene. This CDR3 spans 15 amino acids.

This clonotype was recorded many times. The J gene is TRBJ1-2, the V gene TRBV7-2, with D possibly matching TRBD1 (5 bases). This CDR3 has 17 amino acids. V lost 1 base to trimming and J lost 5 bases, with 20 bases between them. Germline CDR1 is SGHTA and CDR2 is FQGNSA. The CDR3 sequence: CASSLEPLRGFEYGYTF. CDR3 DNA sequence: TGTGCCAGCAGCTTAGAACCCCTTCGGGGCTTTGAGTATGGCTACACCTTC.

This clonotype was detected ten times or more. J is TRBJ2-7 and V is TRBV28; 7 bases agree with TRBD2. The CDR3 spans 13 residues. Trimming removed 4 bases from V and 1 base from J; junction bases left unmatched: 1. From germline, CDR1 is MDHEN and CDR2 SYDVKM. CDR3 DNA: TGTGCCAGCAGTTGGGGGGGGTCCTACGAGCAGTACTTC. Encoded protein: CASSWGGSYEQYF. Complete variable domain (other parts from reference TRBV28 and TRBJ2-7): DVKVTQSSRYLVKRTGEKVFLECVQDMDHENMFWYRQDPGLGLRLIYFSYDVKMKEKGDIPEGYSVSREKKERFSLILESASTNQTSMYLCASSWGGSYEQYFGPGTRLTVT.

This clonotype showed up many times. J is TRBJ2-7 and V is TRBV18; D ambiguous. Trimming took off 3 bases at V and 7 bases at J, with 13 bases between the two ends. Germline-derived CDR1 and CDR2 are KGHSH and LQKENI. CDR3 length: 13 amino acids. The CDR3 DNA is TGTGCCAGCTCACCGGGGTTAGGACGAGAGCAGTACTTC. Translation: CASSPGLGREQYF.

This clonotype was counted at least ten times. As DNA, the CDR3 is TGTGCCAGCTTGTCTAGCACAGATACGCAGTATTTT. Translation: CASLSSTDTQYF. The chain uses TRBV18 and TRBJ2-3; no firm D call. V lost 7 bases and J lost 0, with 5 bases in between. The germline gives CDR1 KGHSH, CDR2 LQKENI. The CDR3 runs 12 residues.

This clonotype was counted many times. V and J are TRBV5-1 and TRBJ1-5; the D is unclear. The V end was cut by 0 bases, the J end by 3 bases, with 7 bases between. CDR3 length: 14 residues. Germline CDR1 and CDR2: SGHRS and YFSETQ. The CDR3 nucleotides read TGCGCCAGCAGCTTGGACAGCAACAATCAGCCCCAGCATTTT. This gives the protein CASSLDSNNQPQHF.

This clonotype appeared many times. The V call is TRBV5-4, the J call TRBJ2-3; 10 positions agree with TRBD2. CDR3 size: 16 residues. The germline gives CDR1 SGHNT, CDR2 YYREEE (reference sequence). J lost 2 bases, V lost 5 bases, and 8 bases had no gene match. The CDR3 nucleotides read TGTGCCAGCAGTCCCCCCAGCGGGAGGGCCACAGATACGCAGTATTTT. This codes for CASSPPSGRATDTQYF.

This clonotype was seen at least ten times. The rearrangement links TRBV6-5 to TRBJ2-5; D could derive from TRBD1 or TRBD2 (5 bases each). This CDR3 spans 16 amino acids. Looked up from germline, CDR1 is MNHEY and CDR2 is SVGAGI. Between the trimmed V and J ends, which lost 0 bases and 5 bases, there was a span of 16 bases. The CDR3 is CASSYSLPAGTETQYF. The DNA of the CDR3 is TGTGCCAGCAGTTACTCCCTTCCGGCAGGGACGGAGACCCAGTACTTC.

As to this clonotype: With a much larger clone just one base away, this may be a read error. The chain is built from TRBV2 and TRBJ2-7, with no clear D. The CDR3 is made up of 13 amino acids. Germline V gene lookup returns CDR1 SNHLY and CDR2 FYNNEI. Trimming cost V 4 bases and J 6 bases, with 13 bases left between them. The CDR3 coding sequence is TGTGCCAGCAGTGCATCCGGGTGGGTCGAGCAGTACTTC. This gives the protein CASSASGWVEQYF.